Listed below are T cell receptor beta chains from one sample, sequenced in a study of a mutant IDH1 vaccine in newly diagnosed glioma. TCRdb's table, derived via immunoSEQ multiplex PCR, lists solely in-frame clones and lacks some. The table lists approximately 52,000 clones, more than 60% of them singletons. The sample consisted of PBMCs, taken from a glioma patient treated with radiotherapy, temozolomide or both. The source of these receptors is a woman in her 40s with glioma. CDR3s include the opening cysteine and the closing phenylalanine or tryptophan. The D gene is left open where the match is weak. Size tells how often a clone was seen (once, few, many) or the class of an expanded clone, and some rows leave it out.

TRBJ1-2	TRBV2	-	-	CASSDSYGYTF	TGTGCCAGCAGTGACAGCTATGGCTACACCTTC
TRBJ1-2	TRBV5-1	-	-	CASSREGMNGYTF	TGCGCCAGCAGCCGGGAAGGTATGAATGGCTACACCTTC
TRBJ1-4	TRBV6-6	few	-	CASSMGRNEKLFF	TGTGCCAGCAGTATGGGACGTAATGAAAAACTGTTTTTT
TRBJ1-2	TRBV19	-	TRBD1	CASSIEQGRGYTF	TGTGCCAGTAGTATAGAACAGGGGAGAGGCTACACCTTC
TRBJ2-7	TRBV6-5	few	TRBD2	CASSYSTGGGQYF	TGTGCCAGCAGTTACTCGACGGGCGGGGGGCAGTACTTC
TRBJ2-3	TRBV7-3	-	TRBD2	CASSLYGGSTDTQYF	TGTGCCAGCAGCTTATACGGGGGGAGCACAGATACGCAGTATTTT
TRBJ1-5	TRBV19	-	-	CASSPRSRGKDQPQHF	TGTGCCAGTAGTCCCAGGTCCAGGGGAAAGGATCAGCCCCAGCATTTT
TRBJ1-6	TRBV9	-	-	CASSGSGRVIGPLHF	TGTGCCAGCAGCGGTTCGGGACGGGTAATCGGGCCCCTCCACTTT
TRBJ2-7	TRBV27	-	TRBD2	CASASIAGGEQYF	TGTGCCAGCGCCTCGATAGCGGGGGGCGAGCAGTACTTC
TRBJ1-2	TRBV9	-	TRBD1	CASSFGQGNYGYTF	TGTGCCAGCAGCTTCGGACAGGGAAACTATGGCTACACCTTC
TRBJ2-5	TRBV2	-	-	CASNRNQETQYF	TGTGCCAGCAATCGGAACCAAGAGACCCAGTACTTC
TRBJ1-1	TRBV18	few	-	CASSPARDTEAFF	TGTGCCAGCTCACCAGCCAGGGACACTGAAGCTTTCTTT
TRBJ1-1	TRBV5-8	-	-	CASSFFTNTEAFF	TGTGCCAGCAGCTTTTTTACGAACACTGAAGCTTTCTTT
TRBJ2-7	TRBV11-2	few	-	CASSVQGAGYEQYF	TGTGCCAGCAGCGTACAGGGAGCGGGCTACGAGCAGTACTTC
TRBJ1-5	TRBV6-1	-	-	CASSTLDSNQPQHF	TGTGCCAGCAGCACGTTAGATAGCAATCAGCCCCAGCATTTT
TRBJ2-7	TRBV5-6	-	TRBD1	CASSLVAGGDEQYF	TGTGCCAGCAGCTTGGTGGCAGGGGGCGACGAGCAGTACTTC
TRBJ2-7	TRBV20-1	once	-	CSARDIAEQYF	TGCAGTGCTAGAGATATAGCCGAGCAGTACTTC
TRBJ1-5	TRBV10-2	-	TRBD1	CASSDLGTGGQPQHF	TGCGCCAGCAGTGACTTGGGGACAGGGGGCCAGCCCCAGCATTTT
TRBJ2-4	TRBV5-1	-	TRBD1	CASSLGAGQGSGNIQYF	TGCGCCAGCAGCTTGGGAGCGGGACAGGGCTCTGGGAACATTCAGTACTTC
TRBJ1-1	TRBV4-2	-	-	CASSQDPRYTEAFF	TGTGCCAGCAGCCAAGATCCCCGATACACTGAAGCTTTCTTT
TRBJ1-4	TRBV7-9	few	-	CASSSNRGAVEEKLFF	TGTGCCAGCAGCTCGAACCGGGGGGCGGTTGAGGAAAAACTGTTTTTT
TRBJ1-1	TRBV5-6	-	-	CASSSGGRNTEAFF	TGTGCCAGCAGCTCTGGGGGCCGGAACACTGAAGCTTTCTTT
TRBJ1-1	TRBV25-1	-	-	CASSQQGYTEAFF	TGTGCCAGCAGTCAACAGGGATACACTGAAGCTTTCTTT
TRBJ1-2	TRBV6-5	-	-	CASSYVPGRGGRGYTF	TGTGCCAGCAGTTACGTCCCTGGACGGGGAGGTCGGGGCTACACCTTC
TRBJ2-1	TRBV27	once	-	CASSLYSYSQEQFF	TGTGCCAGCAGTTTATACTCTTACAGCCAAGAGCAGTTCTTC
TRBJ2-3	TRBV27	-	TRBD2	CASSFAGGTDTQYF	TGTGCCAGCAGTTTCGCGGGGGGCACAGATACGCAGTATTTT
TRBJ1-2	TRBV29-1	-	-	CSVNRGGYGYTF	TGCAGCGTTAATCGGGGAGGGTATGGCTACACCTTC
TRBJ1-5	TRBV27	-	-	CASSLESYSNQPQHF	TGTGCCAGCAGTTTGGAGTCTTATAGCAATCAGCCCCAGCATTTT
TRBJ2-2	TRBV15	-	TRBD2	CATSSHGLADTGELFF	TGTGCCACCAGCAGCCACGGACTAGCGGACACCGGGGAGCTGTTTTTT
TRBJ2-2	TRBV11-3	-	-	CASSTGTTNTGELFF	TGTGCCAGCAGTACCGGGACAACCAACACCGGGGAGCTGTTTTTT
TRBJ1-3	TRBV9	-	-	CASSVSGGNTIYF	TGTGCCAGCAGCGTTTCAGGGGGAAACACCATATATTTT
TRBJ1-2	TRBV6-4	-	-	CASSDAAGASYGYTF	TGTGCCAGCAGTGACGCGGCAGGGGCTAGCTATGGCTACACCTTC
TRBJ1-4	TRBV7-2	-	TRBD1	CASSGGTAGTNEKLFF	TGTGCCAGCAGCGGCGGGACAGCCGGGACTAATGAAAAACTGTTTTTT
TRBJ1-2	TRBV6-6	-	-	CASRTANYGYTF	TGTGCCAGCAGGACCGCTAACTATGGCTACACCTTC
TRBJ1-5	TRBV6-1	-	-	CASSSGNQPQHF	TGTGCCAGCAGTTCAGGGAATCAGCCCCAGCATTTT
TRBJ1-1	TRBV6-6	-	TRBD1	CASSSGQANTEAFF	TGTGCCAGCAGTTCGGGACAGGCAAACACTGAAGCTTTCTTT
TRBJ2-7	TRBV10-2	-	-	CASSVGVYEQYF	TGCGCCAGCAGTGTCGGAGTCTACGAGCAGTACTTC
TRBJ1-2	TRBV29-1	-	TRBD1	CSVEVLQGVDGYTF	TGCAGCGTTGAAGTTCTACAGGGGGTCGATGGCTACACCTTC
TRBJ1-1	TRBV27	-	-	CASQLGRFTEAFF	TGTGCCAGCCAATTAGGGCGGTTCACTGAAGCTTTCTTT
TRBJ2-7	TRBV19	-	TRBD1	CASRGGTGGSEQYF	TGTGCCAGTAGAGGGGGGACAGGGGGCTCCGAGCAGTACTTC
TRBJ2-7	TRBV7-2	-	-	CASSPARVQYYEQYF	TGTGCCAGCAGCCCTGCCCGGGTTCAGTACTACGAGCAGTACTTC
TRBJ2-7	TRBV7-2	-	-	CASSPNPAWGSYEQYF	TGTGCCAGCAGCCCTAACCCAGCCTGGGGCTCCTACGAGCAGTACTTC
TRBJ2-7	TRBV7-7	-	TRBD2	CASSLVFGGAGSEQYF	TGTGCTAGCAGCTTAGTCTTCGGGGGGGCGGGAAGCGAGCAGTACTTC
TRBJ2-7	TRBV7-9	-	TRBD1	CASSPGQGVYEQYF	TGTGCCAGCAGCCCGGGACAGGGAGTTTACGAGCAGTACTTC
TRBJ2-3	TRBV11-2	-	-	CASSAFLITDTQYF	TGTGCCAGCAGCGCGTTTCTGATCACAGATACGCAGTATTTT
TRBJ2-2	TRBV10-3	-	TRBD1	CATTGANTGELFF	TGTGCCACGACAGGGGCGAACACCGGGGAGCTGTTTTTT
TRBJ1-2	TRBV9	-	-	CASSVEVAPNGYTF	TGTGCCAGCAGCGTAGAGGTGGCTCCTAATGGCTACACCTTC
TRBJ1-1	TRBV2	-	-	CASSEALRNTEAFF	TGTGCCAGCAGTGAAGCGCTTAGGAACACTGAAGCTTTCTTT
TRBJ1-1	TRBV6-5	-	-	CASRGFTEAFF	TGTGCCAGCAGGGGATTTACTGAAGCTTTCTTT
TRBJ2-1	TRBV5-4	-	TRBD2	CASRGTSGGQQFF	TGTGCCAGCAGGGGGACTAGCGGGGGGCAGCAGTTCTTC
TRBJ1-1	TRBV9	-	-	CASSPVGWRDEAFF	TGTGCCAGCAGCCCCGTAGGGTGGCGCGACGAAGCTTTCTTT
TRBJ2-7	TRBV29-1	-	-	CSAWGGSYEQYF	TGCAGCGCGTGGGGCGGATCCTACGAGCAGTACTTC
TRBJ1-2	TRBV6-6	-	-	CASSPGTTYGYTF	TGTGCCAGCAGTCCTGGGACAACCTATGGCTACACCTTC
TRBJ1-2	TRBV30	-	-	CAWSVGGGYGYTF	TGTGCCTGGAGTGTAGGGGGGGGCTATGGCTACACCTTC
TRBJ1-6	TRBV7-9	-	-	CASSDLVGQGNSPLHF	TGTGCCAGCAGCGATCTCGTCGGGCAGGGAAATTCACCCCTCCACTTT
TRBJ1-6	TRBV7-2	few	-	CASSLSARSSYNSPLHF	TGTGCCAGCAGCTTATCGGCGCGGAGCTCCTATAATTCACCCCTCCACTTT
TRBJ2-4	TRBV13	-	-	CASSTGGTIQYF	TGTGCCAGCAGCACCGGAGGAACCATTCAGTACTTC